This T cell receptor (beta chain) was profiled in a study of blood T cell repertoires in COVID-19 (dated by TCRdb to 2020 to 2021). Background on the whole study: Samples from collaborators originated in the United States, Italy and Spain and spanned both the acute and convalescent phases of COVID-19. The samples were drawn from the first 160 participants of the ongoing ImmuneRACE study and from 950 to 1,500 subjects provided by 6 global collaborators. A freely available public database, intended as a resource for researchers studying the immune response to SARS-CoV-2, is where the repertoires were released. Where available, HLA class I and class II types were taken from metadata supplied by the sample provider and were not determined by assay-based typing. The prospective study material was composed of cDNA or gDNA derived from T cells, B-cell-depleted T cells, or PBMCs. The dataset comprised deeply sampled blood TCRbeta repertoires from subjects exposed to, actively infected with, or recovered from COVID-19. A de-identified subject ID, COVID-19 status, age in years and sex were almost always included in the sample metadata.

For this clone: This receptor's antigen is unknown. Base qualities were left out, and no much larger clone turns up one base away.

The paper's findings and limits, for the study overall: The quantity of clinical and demographic metadata differed by source and by participant and was supplied without curation.

There are 18 amino acids in the CDR3, from cysteine to phenylalanine inclusive. CDR3 DNA only is kept here, 54 bases in frame from base 1. CDR1 and CDR2, looked up from the germline V gene (reference sequence), are LNHNV and YYDKDF. The germline V end is reduced by 0 bases and the J end by 4 bases; junction bases left unmatched: 10. TCRbeta CDR3 regions were amplified from genomic DNA using the immunoSEQ Assay, a bias-controlled multiplex PCR. Per the source publication's procedure: Within the assay, amplification of reference gene primers was used to estimate how many nucleated cells each sample contained. Sequence reads were collapsed and filtered to measure the absolute abundance of every unique TCRbeta CDR3 rearrangement. For each sample, productive Simpson clonality was calculated as the square root of Simpson's diversity index across productive rearrangements. TCRdb limited this immuneACCESS table to in-frame rearrangements with V and J called. A share of clones is missing; checked studies link under half to unresolved V genes, and the rest is unexplained. V, J and clone size are taken as reported in that table, and D and trimming were inferred from the DNA itself. In this sample the table shows about 100,000 clones, 80% to 95% of which occur a single time. In total, the top ten clones hold approximately 2% of the sample.

The collaborating institutions used their own protocols to collect whole blood in K2EDTA tubes. Collaborator samples were shipped for TCRbeta analysis as frozen whole blood, isolated PBMCs, or DNA extracted from either sample type. The sample taken for sequencing was peripheral blood. The chain joins TRBV15 to TRBJ2-2, with TRBD2 identical over 8 junction bases. The clonotype originates from a man aged 50-60 years with active COVID-19. The sequence in DNA is TGTGCCACCAGCAGAGACGGGGAAATCGGGGGGGCCACCGGGGAGCTGTTTTTT. It codes for CATSRDGEIGGATGELFF.